This TCR beta chain derives from a study of blood T cell repertoires in COVID-19. The wider study: The origin of the acute and convalescent COVID-19 samples was the United States, Italy and Spain. T cells, B-cell-depleted T cells, or PBMCs supplied cDNA or gDNA.

Original analysis: It was from reference gene primer amplification that nucleated cell counts were estimated. TCRdb's copy holds only in-frame clones and misses some; the assay was immunoSEQ multiplex PCR. The DNA was the basis for D and trimming; V, J and clone size are from that table. The table includes roughly 220,000 clones, about four fifths detected once. The V gene end was trimmed by 5 bases and the J gene end by 1 base; junction bases not matched to a gene: 8. This CDR3 has 16 amino acids. Germline loops: CDR1 MNHEY, CDR2 SMNVEV (reference sequence). This chain joins TRBV27 and TRBJ1-5; 7 nucleotides align to TRBD1. The clonotype originates from a woman in her twenties or thirties who had recovered from COVID-19. The sample comprised peripheral blood. CDR3 in DNA: TGTGCCAGCAGTCCATACTCAGGGGGAAGCAATCAGCCCCAGCATTTT. Protein product: CASSPYSGGSNQPQHF.